This entry lists 18 T cell receptor beta chains sequenced from one sample in a study of technical replicates of blood from a handful of donors. Method: immunoSEQ multiplex PCR; TCRdb's copy keeps in-frame clones and lacks some. Altogether 75,000 to 100,000 clones are present, around 94% being singletons, with the ten largest covering 0.38%. The sequencing input was T cells isolated from PBMCs. The receptor source for this set is a human donor in good health.

This clone was picked up one time. V is TRBV4-2 and J is TRBJ2-7, with TRBD2 as a possible D gene (5 bases). The V gene's germline CDR1 is LGHNA and CDR2 YNFKEQ. The CDR3 length is 16 residues. V dropped 4 bases and J dropped 3 bases, with 19 bases sitting between them. For the CDR3, the DNA is TGTGCCAGCAGCCTAGATTCAGCGGCCGAATACTACGAGCAGTACTTC. Amino acid sequence: CASSLDSAAEYYEQYF.

This rearrangement joins TRBV27 to TRBJ2-7; 8 bases line up with TRBD1. The length of the CDR3 is 11 residues. The ends lost 7 bases at V and 10 bases at J; junction bases unmatched: 6. Per the germline V gene, CDR1 is MNHEY and CDR2 is SMNVEV (reference sequence). DNA of the CDR3: TGTGCCAGCACCTGGGACAGGATACAGTACTTC. It is translated as CASTWDRIQYF.

The V gene is TRBV19, the J gene TRBJ2-3; 11 bases are a match to TRBD1. CDR3 length: 15 amino acids. V was pared by 6 bases and J by 2 bases, with 4 bases of the junction left unmatched. CDR1 is LNHDA, CDR2 SQIVND, per germline (reference sequence). DNA of the CDR3: TGTGCCAGTAGCCGGGACAGGGGGTACACAGATACGCAGTATTTT. Protein: CASSRDRGYTDTQYF.

The table lists this clone with a count of one. V and J are TRBV27 and TRBJ2-7; TRBD2 matches 11 bases. J was trimmed by 0 bases and V by 6 bases; bases with no gene match: 4. Germline-derived CDR1 and CDR2 are MNHEY and SMNVEV (reference sequence). The CDR3 length is 15 residues. CDR3 sequence (DNA): TGTGCCAGCAGCCTGACTAGCGGGATCTCCTACGAGCAGTACTTC. Translating it yields CASSLTSGISYEQYF.

The chain joins TRBV7-3 to TRBJ1-2, with 8 bases fitting TRBD1. CDR1 is SGHTA, CDR2 FQGTGA, per germline. The CDR3 has 15 amino acids. After removal of 5 bases from V and 4 bases from J, the junction contained 9 bases not matched to a gene. Written as DNA, the CDR3 is TGTGCCAGCAGCCCTACAGAGACAGGGGTCTATGGCTACACCTTC. Translating it yields CASSPTETGVYGYTF.

The rearrangement links TRBV28 to TRBJ1-4; no definite D call. CDR1 and CDR2 (germline): MDHEN, SYDVKM. The CDR3 sequence is 11 residues long. The germline V and J ends were trimmed by 6 bases and 12 bases, with 11 bases remaining between them. The chain's CDR3 is CASSPGRELFF. CDR3 nucleotide sequence: TGTGCCAGCAGCCCTGGGAGGGAACTGTTTTTT.

This chain joins TRBV5-8 and TRBJ2-2; 7 bases are shared with TRBD2. With V trimmed by 4 bases and J by 5 bases, 17 bases remained unmatched. Germline CDR1 is SGHTS and CDR2 is YDEGEE. The CDR3 totals 18 residues. DNA of the CDR3: TGTGCCAGCAGCCTCCCTCCCCTCCGGACGGGAGGTACCGGGGAGCTGTTTTTT. Protein product: CASSLPPLRTGGTGELFF. Complete variable domain (other parts from reference TRBV5-8 and TRBJ2-2): EAGVTQSPTHLIKTRGQQATLRCSPISGHTSVYWYQQALGLGLQFLLWYDEGEERNRGNFPPRFSGRQFPNYSSELNVNALELEDSALYLCASSLPPLRTGGTGELFFGEGSRLTVL.

V gene TRBV7-9 combines with J gene TRBJ1-3; 9 bases line up with TRBD1. The CDR3 loop spans 14 amino acids. Germline V gene lookup returns CDR1 SEHNR and CDR2 FQNEAQ (reference sequence). The ends lost 5 bases at V and 3 bases at J; junction bases unmatched: 2. The CDR3: CASSGTGNGNTIYF. The CDR3 DNA sequence: TGTGCCAGCAGCGGGACAGGGAATGGAAACACCATATATTTT. The full variable domain, its missing parts supplied by reference TRBV7-9 and TRBJ1-3, is DTGVSQNPRHKITKRGQNVTFRCDPISEHNRLYWYRQTLGQGPEFLTYFQNEAQLEKSRLLSDRFSAERPKGSFSTLEIQRTEQGDSAMYLCASSGTGNGNTIYFGEGSWLTVV.

The chain has TRBV9 and TRBJ2-2; 12 bases match TRBD2. There are 16 residues in the CDR3. CDR1 and CDR2 from the germline V gene are SGDLS and YYNGEE. J gave up 9 bases and V 3 bases, and 9 bases lay outside the gene matches. CDR3 residues: CASSGLAGVSVRELFF. CDR3 bases: TGTGCCAGCAGCGGACTAGCGGGAGTGTCGGTCAGGGAGCTGTTTTTT.

The chain carries TRBV14 and TRBJ2-2; D is uncertain. Germline assignment: CDR1 SGHDN and CDR2 FVKESK. With 4 bases removed from V and 7 bases from J, the gap between germline ends came to 13 bases. The CDR3 consists of 14 residues. This chain's CDR3 is CASSRRTIIGELFF. In DNA form, the CDR3 reads TGTGCCAGCAGCCGGAGAACAATAATCGGGGAGCTGTTTTTT.

The V gene is TRBV7-3, the J gene TRBJ2-7, with 7 bases aligning to TRBD2. CDR1 is SGHTA and CDR2 is FQGTGA in the germline V gene. With V trimmed by 0 bases and J by 5 bases, 7 bases remained unmatched. The CDR3 loop spans 15 amino acids. Here the CDR3 reads CASSLTGGSTDEQYF. Written as DNA, the CDR3 is TGTGCCAGCAGCTTAACGGGGGGGTCAACTGACGAGCAGTACTTC.

The chain has TRBV6-5 and TRBJ2-7; 11 bases agree with TRBD1. Germline V CDR1 and CDR2: MNHEY, SVGAGI. The trim removed 4 bases at V and 4 bases at J, leaving 6 bases unmatched. This CDR3 contains 15 residues. The DNA of the CDR3 is TGTGCCAGCAGTTTCGTAGGGGACAGGGGGTACGAGCAGTACTTC. Amino acids: CASSFVGDRGYEQYF.

The rearrangement joins TRBV25-1 to TRBJ1-2; TRBD1 matches at 9 bases. V shed 4 bases, J shed 5 bases, and the junction held 8 bases outside the gene matches. The length of the CDR3 is 15 residues. Germline V lookup: CDR1 MGHDK, CDR2 SYGVNS. For the CDR3, the DNA is TGTGCCAGCAGTGGGGCACAGGGGGCAGAGTATGGCTACACCTTC. Amino acid sequence: CASSGAQGAEYGYTF.

The chain employs TRBV5-1 and TRBJ1-2; D is ambiguous. This CDR3 has 12 amino acids. The V end lost 0 bases, the J end lost 7 bases, and 7 bases lay between the germline ends. Per germline, CDR1 SGHRS and CDR2 YFSETQ. DNA for the CDR3: TGCGCCAGCAGCTTGGACGTTAGTGGCTACACCTTC. Its translation is CASSLDVSGYTF.

This rearrangement joins TRBV18 to TRBJ2-7; 8 nucleotides match TRBD1. CDR1 KGHSH and CDR2 LQKENI come from the germline V gene. This CDR3 spans 15 amino acids. V dropped 1 base and J dropped 4; count of bases not matched to a gene: 6. The CDR3 here is CASSPRATGVYEQYF. As DNA, the CDR3 is TGTGCCAGCTCACCACGTGCGACAGGGGTATACGAGCAGTACTTC.

CDR3 amino acids: CASSVEGAGANVLTF. CDR3 nucleotide sequence: TGTGCCAGCAGCGTAGAGGGGGCTGGGGCCAACGTCCTGACTTTC. This sequence joins TRBV9 and TRBJ2-6; D may be TRBD1 (6 bases). This CDR3 spans 15 amino acids. V lost 0 bases, J lost 2 bases, and 6 bases lay in between. Germline lookup yields CDR1 SGDLS and CDR2 YYNGEE. Using reference TRBV9 and TRBJ2-6 for the parts outside the CDR3, the full variable domain is DSGVTQTPKHLITATGQRVTLRCSPRSGDLSVYWYQQSLDQGLQFLIQYYNGEERAKGNILERFSAQQFPDLHSELNLSSLELGDSALYFCASSVEGAGANVLTFGAGSRLTVL.

V is TRBV28 and J is TRBJ1-5; D ambiguous. The CDR3 is 13 amino acids. CDR1 is MDHEN, CDR2 SYDVKM, per germline. Trimming cost V 6 bases and J 9 bases, with 15 bases left between them. The CDR3 DNA sequence: TGTGCCAGCAGCCCCACGGTCATCCGGCCCCAGCATTTT. Its protein product is CASSPTVIRPQHF.

The rearrangement uses TRBV4-2 and TRBJ2-3; TRBD2 matches at 9 bases. The CDR3 covers 17 residues. The junction had 13 bases not matched to a gene; V was cut back by 8 bases and J by 1 base. The germline V gene encodes CDR1 LGHNA and CDR2 YNFKEQ. CDR3: CASGGRDNVRGTDTQYF. Here the CDR3 DNA reads TGTGCCAGCGGCGGGAGGGATAATGTCAGGGGCACAGATACGCAGTATTTT.